This TCR beta chain was sequenced for a study of CD8 T cells in ankylosing spondylitis. Findings and caveats of the study: A subset of motif variants has previously been described in the synovial fluid and blood of reactive arthritis. Disease-linked clones were CD8+ and relatively rare in peripheral blood. A motif of 7 to 9 highly homologous TCR beta variants was seen as apparently characteristic of ankylosing spondylitis blood.

By quantitative 5'-RACE with molecular barcodes, the TCR beta libraries were made. One entry per CDR3 protein results from TCRdb running MiXCR on the 5' RACE reads. The sample lists roughly 670,000 distinct CDR3 sequences; under 20% were seen once. As concerns this clonotype: What it binds is not known.

Germline V gene data show CDR1 as MNHNS and CDR2 as SASEGT. This CDR3 comprises 14 residues. Trimming at V came to 5 bases and at J to 15 bases, leaving 12 bases not matched to a gene. This chain connects TRBV6-1 to TRBJ2-1, with 11 bases aligning to TRBD2. The sequencing input was blood, either unsorted or a sorted T cell fraction (not recorded which). The clonotype originates from a male donor with ankylosing spondylitis. Written as DNA, the CDR3 is TGTGCCAGCAGTAAGGGACTAGCGGAGATGGGAAGGTTCTTC. It specifies CASSKGLAEMGRFF.